This passage covers 21 T cell receptor beta chains from one sample sequenced in a study of cytomegalovirus exposure and HLA in healthy donors. Use of 60 Vbeta and 13 Jbeta primers characterized the PCR. Sequenced by immunoSEQ multiplex PCR; TCRdb stores in-frame clones only, minus some. The sample gives 90,000 to 100,000 clones, approximately 80% of which show up once; 3.8% is in the top ten. The sample consisted of PBMCs. These receptors were collected from a man in his fifties in good health and CMV-seronegative.

The chain combines TRBV30 with TRBJ2-7; 11 nucleotides align to TRBD2. CDR3 length: 18 amino acids. Germline CDR1 reads GTSNPN; CDR2 reads SVGIG (reference sequence). V shed 0 bases, J shed 4 bases, and the junction held 14 bases outside the gene matches. CDR3 DNA sequence: TGTGCCTGGAGTGTAGGGCTAGCGGGAGGTTACCGTTCGTACGAGCAGTACTTC. Residues: CAWSVGLAGGYRSYEQYF.

The V gene is TRBV7-9, the J gene TRBJ2-3; a possible D gene is TRBD1 (5 bases). V was pared by 0 bases and J by 5 bases, with 21 bases between. The CDR3 sequence is 18 residues long. The germline CDR1 and CDR2 sequences are SEHNR and FQNEAQ (reference sequence). The DNA for the CDR3 is TGTGCCAGCAGCTTAGCGTTTAGAAGGGCCCTCCAGGGAGATACGCAGTATTTT. This gives the protein CASSLAFRRALQGDTQYF.

The chain couples TRBV28 to TRBJ1-2; 8 bases agree with TRBD1. From germline, CDR1 is MDHEN and CDR2 SYDVKM. Trimming removed 5 bases from V and 8 bases from J; junction bases left unmatched: 7. The CDR3 length is 13 residues. The CDR3 region is CASSLGQDPGYTF. The CDR3 bases are TGTGCCAGCAGTCTGGGACAGGATCCGGGCTACACCTTC.

CDR3: CASSQARASGNEQFF. CDR3 coding DNA: TGCGCCAGCAGCCAAGCGAGGGCTAGCGGCAATGAGCAGTTCTTC. This chain uses TRBV4-1 with TRBJ2-1, with 7 bases fitting TRBD2. Trimming at V came to 1 base and at J to 6 bases, leaving 6 bases not matched to a gene. Germline V lookup: CDR1 MGHRA, CDR2 YSYEKL. The CDR3 is made up of 15 amino acids.

The genes are TRBV7-9 and TRBJ2-1; 11 bases are a match to TRBD2. Germline V gene data show CDR1 as SEHNR and CDR2 as FQNEAQ (reference sequence). V trimming: 5 bases; J trimming: 9 bases; junction bases outside the gene matches: 12. This CDR3 has 16 amino acids. The CDR3 DNA reads as TGTGCCAGCAGCCCCCTTAGCGGGAGGGTTTTGGGTGAGCAGTTCTTC. Amino acids: CASSPLSGRVLGEQFF.

V usage is TRBV28 and J usage is TRBJ2-1; weak D call: TRBD2 (6 bases). Deletions cut 4 bases from V and 14 bases from J, with 24 bases between. The CDR3 has 15 residues. Germline values: CDR1 MDHEN, CDR2 SYDVKM. The CDR3 here is CASSSPLGGAAREFF. CDR3 bases: TGTGCCAGCAGTTCCCCCTTGGGCGGGGCCGCCCGAGAGTTCTTC.

CDR3 coding DNA: TGTGCCAGCAGTTTATCCAGGGTTTTTTCAGGGGGGTCTCTCTACAATGAGCAGTTCTTC. Amino acids: CASSLSRVFSGGSLYNEQFF. The chain links TRBV28 to TRBJ2-1, with a possible D match to TRBD1 (7 bases). Trimming shortened V by 1 base and J by 3 bases, and 25 bases separated the two germline ends. Germline CDR1 is MDHEN and CDR2 is SYDVKM. The CDR3 covers 20 residues. Based on the CDR3 plus reference TRBV28 and TRBJ2-1, the full variable domain is DVKVTQSSRYLVKRTGEKVFLECVQDMDHENMFWYRQDPGLGLRLIYFSYDVKMKEKGDIPEGYSVSREKKERFSLILESASTNQTSMYLCASSLSRVFSGGSLYNEQFFGPGTRLTVL.

The chain uses TRBV5-1 and TRBJ2-5; 10 bases line up with TRBD1. The DNA end is a closer match to TRBJ2-7, so the J assignment may be wrong. This CDR3 comprises 14 residues. The germline V gene encodes CDR1 SGHRS and CDR2 YFSETQ. The CDR3 here is CASSYPGQGYEQYF. In nucleotides, the CDR3 is TGCGCCAGCAGCTACCCGGGACAGGGGTACGAGCAGTACTTC.

This chain links TRBV5-4 with TRBJ2-3; 9 nucleotides line up with TRBD1. CDR3 length equals 18 residues. Germline V gives CDR1 SGHNT, CDR2 YYREEE (reference sequence). After removal of 2 bases from V and 1 base from J, the junction contained 11 bases not matched to a gene. The CDR3 DNA follows: TGTGCCAGCAGCTTAGGCGGACAGGGGATTAGCGGCACAGATACGCAGTATTTT. This encodes CASSLGGQGISGTDTQYF.

V and J are TRBV4-3 and TRBJ2-1; TRBD2 matches 10 bases. The J segment lost 8 bases and the V segment lost 0 bases, leaving 4 bases of the junction unmatched. This CDR3 contains 15 residues. Germline CDR1 is LGHNA and CDR2 is YSLEER. The CDR3 sequence is CASSQESSGRYEQFF. The CDR3 nucleotides read TGCGCCAGCAGCCAAGAATCTAGCGGGAGATATGAGCAGTTCTTC.

The chain combines TRBV2 with TRBJ2-2; perhaps TRBD1 as D (5 bases). CDR3 length: 13 residues. V gave up 8 bases and J gave up 4 bases, with 11 bases separating them. Germline V CDR1 and CDR2: SNHLY, FYNNEI. CDR3 protein: CASQGVGTGELFF. The CDR3, as DNA: TGTGCCAGCCAAGGGGTGGGCACCGGGGAGCTGTTTTTT.

V gene TRBV9 combines with J gene TRBJ2-7, with 12 bases that match TRBD1. The V and J ends lost 0 bases and 3 bases, in that order; junction bases with no gene match: 4. Germline CDR1 SGDLS, CDR2 YYNGEE. CDR3 length equals 16 residues. CDR3 amino acids: CASSVGGTGGIYEQYF. The CDR3 bases are TGTGCCAGCAGCGTAGGAGGGACAGGGGGCATCTACGAGCAGTACTTC.

A few counts support this clone. The rearrangement links TRBV19 to TRBJ1-1, with D possibly TRBD1 on 5 matching bases. The germline V gene has CDR1 LNHDA and CDR2 SQIVND (reference sequence). Trimming took 6 bases from V and 0 from J, leaving 11 bases between them. The CDR3 runs 14 residues. For the CDR3, the DNA is TGTGCCAGTAGCCCCGGGACTCTGAACACTGAAGCTTTCTTT. It encodes CASSPGTLNTEAFF.

J is TRBJ2-7 and V is TRBV7-2; D remains ambiguous. This CDR3 is 13 amino acids long. The germline V gene has CDR1 SGHTA and CDR2 FQGNSA. Trimming pared 4 bases from V and 5 bases from J, leaving 12 bases between. CDR3 loop: CASSSESPDEQYF. The CDR3 nucleotides read TGTGCCAGCAGCTCCGAGAGTCCCGACGAGCAGTACTTC.

The chain uses TRBV7-9 and TRBJ2-5, with 12 bases identical to TRBD2. The CDR3 length is 15 residues. Losses at the gene ends were 5 bases for V and 7 bases for J; bases not matched to a gene: 8. CDR1 is SEHNR and CDR2 is FQNEAQ in the germline V gene (reference sequence). CDR3 loop: CASSPTSGRGGTQYF. The CDR3, as DNA: TGTGCCAGCAGCCCGACTAGCGGGAGAGGGGGGACCCAGTACTTC.

The chain links TRBV29-1 to TRBJ1-2, with 9 positions matching TRBD1. Germline V gene lookup returns CDR1 SQVTM and CDR2 ANQGSEA. The CDR3 has 14 residues. V gave up 7 bases and J gave up 4 bases; unmatched junction bases: 10. The CDR3 is CSAQSGTGRYGYTF. The CDR3 region has the DNA TGCAGCGCCCAGTCCGGGACAGGGCGCTATGGCTACACCTTC.

This clone was recorded once. The rearrangement joins TRBV25-1 to TRBJ1-2; 7 positions agree with TRBD1. The V and J ends lost 2 bases and 5 bases, in that order; junction bases with no gene match: 2. The CDR3 totals 13 residues. Per the germline V gene, CDR1 is MGHDK and CDR2 is SYGVNS. The CDR3 sequence is CASSETGEYGYTF. The CDR3 nucleotides read TGTGCCAGCAGTGAAACAGGGGAGTATGGCTACACCTTC.

The rearrangement uses TRBV6-6 and TRBJ2-2, with 8 bases identical to TRBD1. CDR3 size: 16 residues. Germline V lookup: CDR1 MNHNY, CDR2 SVGAGI (reference sequence). With 4 bases clipped from V and 3 bases from J, the junction kept 7 bases outside the gene matches. Here the CDR3 DNA reads TGTGCCAGCAGTTCGGACAGGGAGTTTTACACCGGGGAGCTGTTTTTT. Translating it yields CASSSDREFYTGELFF.

The chain joins TRBV2 to TRBJ2-3; TRBD1 matches 8 bases. V was clipped by 5 bases and J by 3 bases; unmatched bases: 4. This CDR3 is 14 amino acids long. Germline V gene sequence: CDR1 SNHLY, CDR2 FYNNEI. The CDR3 loop is CASSRTGKTDTQYF. As DNA, the CDR3 is TGTGCCAGCAGTAGGACAGGGAAAACAGATACGCAGTATTTT.

V is TRBV25-1 and J is TRBJ2-3, with a weak D call TRBD2 (6 bases). Deletions cut 3 bases from V and 1 base from J, with 8 bases between. This CDR3 has 14 amino acids. Germline V gene sequence: CDR1 MGHDK, CDR2 SYGVNS. The CDR3 region has the DNA TGTGCCAGCAGTGAGACGGGGGGCACAGATACGCAGTATTTT. Its translation is CASSETGGTDTQYF.

V gene TRBV13 combines with J gene TRBJ1-6, with 10 bases that match TRBD1. Losses at the gene ends were 4 bases for V and 7 bases for J; bases not matched to a gene: 1. The CDR3 consists of 14 residues. Germline loops: CDR1 PRHDT, CDR2 FYEKMQ (reference sequence). This chain's CDR3 is CASSSDRGNSPLHF. The CDR3 bases are TGTGCCAGCAGCTCGGACAGGGGGAATTCACCCCTCCACTTT.